This record looks at one T cell receptor (beta chain) sequence and its context. These data belong to a study of blood T cell repertoires in COVID-19. Study background: From the United States, Italy and Spain came samples of acute and convalescent COVID-19. T cells, B-cell-depleted T cells, or PBMCs provided the cDNA or gDNA that served as material.

This CDR3 is 16 amino acids long. The V end lost 0 bases, the J end lost 0 bases, and 12 bases lay between the germline ends. The germline V gene encodes CDR1 SGHRS and CDR2 YFSETQ. Under the authors' procedure: Reference gene primer amplification yielded estimated nucleated cell counts. Profiled with immunoSEQ multiplex PCR; TCRdb holds only in-frame clones, not every one. Clonal size and the V and J genes are those of that table, whereas D and trimming came from the DNA. The sample has over 250,000 clones, approximately 85% seen once. This sequence originates from a woman between 70 and 85 years old with acute or convalescent COVID-19. Sequencing input: peripheral blood. The rearrangement links TRBV5-1 to TRBJ1-1, with D unclear. In nucleotides, the CDR3 is TGCGCCAGCAGCTTGGGGCAGGCCTTCTTGAACACTGAAGCTTTCTTT. It specifies CASSLGQAFLNTEAFF.